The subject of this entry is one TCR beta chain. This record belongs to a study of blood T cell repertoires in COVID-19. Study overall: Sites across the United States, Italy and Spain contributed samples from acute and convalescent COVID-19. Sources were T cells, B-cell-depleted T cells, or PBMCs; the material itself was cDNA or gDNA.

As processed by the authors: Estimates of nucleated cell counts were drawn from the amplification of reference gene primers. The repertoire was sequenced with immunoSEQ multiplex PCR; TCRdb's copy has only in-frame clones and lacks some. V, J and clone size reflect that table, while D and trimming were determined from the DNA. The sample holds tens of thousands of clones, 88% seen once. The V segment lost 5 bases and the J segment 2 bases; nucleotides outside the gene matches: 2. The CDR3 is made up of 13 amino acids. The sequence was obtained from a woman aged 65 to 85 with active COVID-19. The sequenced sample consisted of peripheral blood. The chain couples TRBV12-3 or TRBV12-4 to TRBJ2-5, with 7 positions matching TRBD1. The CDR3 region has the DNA TGTGCCAGCAGTGACAGGGCGCAAGAGACCCAGTACTTC. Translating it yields CASSDRAQETQYF.